Listed here are 31 T cell receptor beta chains from one sample, sequenced in a study of blood T cell repertoires in COVID-19. The table came from immunoSEQ multiplex PCR; TCRdb's copy has only in-frame clones and leaves some out. This sample has approximately 180,000 clones, with about 86% found just once. The sequenced sample consisted of peripheral blood. The origin of the receptors is a woman aged 70-85 years with COVID-19, enrolled during active disease.

The rearrangement joins TRBV21-1 to TRBJ1-2. TRBV21-1 is a recognized pseudogene. This CDR3 region has 15 residues. The CDR3 nucleotides read TGTGCCATTCGCGGAGGGGCTAAGACAGAGAAGGGCTACACCTTC. It specifies CAIRGGAKTEKGYTF.

The chain uses TRBV9 and TRBJ1-2; D gene uncertain. The CDR3 length is 13 residues. Germline CDR1 SGDLS, CDR2 YYNGEE. V gave up 0 bases and J gave up 4 bases, with 7 bases separating them. In DNA, the CDR3 is TGTGCCAGCAGCGTAGATATGAGCTATGGCTACACCTTC. Its protein is CASSVDMSYGYTF.

This clone was counted once. V and J are TRBV5-1 and TRBJ1-2; weak D call: TRBD1 (6 bases). There are 14 residues in the CDR3. Germline values: CDR1 SGHRS, CDR2 YFSETQ. Trimming took off 1 base at V and 4 bases at J, with 11 bases between the two ends. CDR3 sequence: CASSLNRAIYGYTF. DNA for the CDR3: TGCGCCAGCAGCTTGAACAGGGCAATCTATGGCTACACCTTC.

The chain combines TRBV9 with TRBJ1-1; D not certain. The CDR3 totals 15 residues. Germline CDR1 SGDLS, CDR2 YYNGEE. V lost 0 bases to trimming and J lost 4 bases, with 13 bases between them. The CDR3 nucleotides are TGTGCCAGCAGCGTAGGGGCGGGCTTGGGCACTGAAGCTTTCTTT. It yields the protein CASSVGAGLGTEAFF.

The CDR3 sequence is CASSPPGGTNQPQHF. As DNA, the CDR3 is TGTGCCAGCTCACCACCGGGAGGGACCAATCAGCCCCAGCATTTT. This chain links TRBV18 with TRBJ1-5; TRBD1 is a possible D gene (5 bases). CDR3 size: 15 residues. V lost 0 bases, J lost 3 bases, and 9 bases lay in between. The V gene's germline CDR1 is KGHSH and CDR2 LQKENI.

The chain carries TRBV6-5 and TRBJ1-6, with 12 positions matching TRBD1. This CDR3 region has 15 residues. The junction had 4 bases not matched to a gene; V was cut back by 2 bases and J by 11 bases. The V gene's germline CDR1 is MNHEY and CDR2 SVGAGI. In nucleotides, the CDR3 is TGTGCCAGCAGTTACCAGGGACAGGGGGCGACACCCCTCCACTTT. Translated, it gives CASSYQGQGATPLHF.

This clone was found once. The genes are TRBV2 and TRBJ2-5; a weak D match, TRBD2 (6 bases). Germline V gene data show CDR1 as SNHLY and CDR2 as FYNNEI. V was pared by 4 bases and J by 5 bases, with 20 bases between. The CDR3 has 16 amino acids. CDR3 sequence reads: CASSVQPGDAMETQYF. CDR3 bases: TGTGCCAGCAGTGTACAACCGGGAGATGCGATGGAGACCCAGTACTTC.

This sequence joins TRBV19 and TRBJ2-2; D is perhaps TRBD2 (6 bases). CDR1 is LNHDA and CDR2 is SQIVND in the germline V gene (reference sequence). The CDR3 totals 16 residues. V lost 4 bases and J lost 7, with 19 bases in between. The CDR3 here is CASSRTIRNSNGELFF. The DNA for the CDR3 is TGTGCCAGTAGTAGGACTATCCGGAACAGTAACGGGGAGCTGTTTTTT.

This clone was picked up one time. V gene TRBV12-3 or TRBV12-4 combines with J gene TRBJ2-4; 8 bases map to TRBD1. The CDR3 contains 13 residues. With 5 bases clipped from V and 7 bases from J, the junction kept 4 bases outside the gene matches. DNA for the CDR3: TGTGCCAGCAGTCACAGGGGGATGAACATTCAGTACTTC. It codes for CASSHRGMNIQYF.

The chain combines TRBV4-2 with TRBJ1-3, with D uncertain. The CDR3 length is 14 residues. In germline, CDR1 is LGHNA, CDR2 YNFKEQ. The V gene lost 0 bases and the J gene lost 4 bases, with 7 bases spanning the gap. The DNA for the CDR3 is TGTGCCAGCAGCCAAGAATCCGGGGGAAACACCATATATTTT. This translates into CASSQESGGNTIYF.

The chain recombines TRBV6-2 or TRBV6-3 with TRBJ2-7; 7 bases map to TRBD2. This CDR3 is built from 15 residues. Germline lookup yields CDR1 MNHEY and CDR2 SVGEGT. V lost 0 bases to trimming and J lost 2 bases; unmatched junction nucleotides: 4. The CDR3 DNA reads as TGTGCCAGCAGTTACTCTGCGGGAGAACCCTACGAGCAGTACTTC. Amino acids: CASSYSAGEPYEQYF.

The chain has TRBV6-2 or TRBV6-3 and TRBJ1-5; 8 bases agree with TRBD1. V dropped 6 bases and J dropped 5; count of bases not matched to a gene: 9. Germline loops: CDR1 MNHEY, CDR2 SVGEGT. This CDR3 contains 15 residues. The CDR3 protein is CASSLGQGIYQPQHF. CDR3 sequence (DNA): TGTGCCAGCAGCCTCGGACAGGGAATTTATCAGCCCCAGCATTTT.

The V and J genes are TRBV7-2 and TRBJ1-1, with D uncertain. V was trimmed by 1 base and J by 3 bases, leaving 6 bases between them. CDR1 is SGHTA and CDR2 is FQGNSA in the germline V gene. CDR3 length: 13 amino acids. CDR3 bases: TGTGCCAGCAGCTTAGAACGGGACACTGAAGCTTTCTTT. It encodes CASSLERDTEAFF.

The CDR3 nucleotides read TGCGCCAGCAGCTTGGACCTATCTGGGGAGCTGTTTTTT. Protein product: CASSLDLSGELFF. The V and J genes are TRBV5-1 and TRBJ2-2; D is unresolved. Per the germline V gene, CDR1 is SGHRS and CDR2 is YFSETQ. The CDR3 is 13 residues long. The V end was cut by 0 bases, the J end by 8 bases, with 8 bases between. The full variable domain, with the rest looked up from reference TRBV5-1 and TRBJ2-2, is KAGVTQTPRYLIKTRGQQVTLSCSPISGHRSVSWYQQTPGQGLQFLFEYFSETQRNKGNFPGRFSGRQFSNSRSEMNVSTLELGDSALYLCASSLDLSGELFFGEGSRLTVL.

Notes on this clone: The sample carries other DNA sequences with the same CDR3. V and J are TRBV18 and TRBJ1-5; D not certain. This CDR3 comprises 13 residues. CDR1 is KGHSH, CDR2 LQKENI, per germline. Trimming left V 2 bases short and J 5 bases short, with 7 bases between. This chain's CDR3 is CASSPNRDQPQHF. Written as DNA, the CDR3 is TGTGCCAGCTCACCAAATCGCGATCAGCCCCAGCATTTT.

This chain connects TRBV6-5 to TRBJ2-7; D is ambiguous. The CDR3 extends over 13 amino acids. Per germline, CDR1 MNHEY and CDR2 SVGAGI. V lost 11 bases, J lost 7 bases, and 21 bases lay in between. Here the CDR3 reads CASHRSSLDEQYF. The DNA for the CDR3 is TGTGCCTCCCACCGTTCTAGTTTGGATGAGCAGTACTTC.

The V gene is TRBV3-1 (or the pseudogene TRBV3-2), the J gene TRBJ2-1; 9 nucleotides align to TRBD2. The CDR3 is 16 amino acids. The V and J ends lost 0 bases and 8 bases, in that order; junction bases with no gene match: 8. Germline lookup yields CDR1 LGHDT and CDR2 YNNKEL (reference sequence). CDR3 amino acids: CASSQDLAGMSDEQFF. The DNA of the CDR3 is TGTGCCAGCAGCCAAGATCTAGCGGGAATGTCGGATGAGCAGTTCTTC.

The V gene is TRBV11-3, the J gene TRBJ2-2; 13 bases map to TRBD2. The CDR3 is 17 amino acids. V dropped 4 bases and J dropped 3; count of bases not matched to a gene: 5. The germline gives CDR1 SGHNT, CDR2 YENEEA. The CDR3 coding sequence is TGTGCCAGCAGCTCGCGAGGGACTAGCGGGGACACCGGGGAGCTGTTTTTT. It codes for CASSSRGTSGDTGELFF.

The chain is built from TRBV7-3 and TRBJ2-5; no firm D call. V dropped 3 bases and J dropped 1 base, with 6 bases sitting between them. The germline CDR1 and CDR2 sequences are SGHTA and FQGTGA. This CDR3 region has 13 residues. CDR3 nucleotides: TGTGCCAGCAGCTTGGGCTTCCAAGAGACCCAGTACTTC. Translation gives CASSLGFQETQYF.

The chain links TRBV23-1 to TRBJ1-6; maybe TRBD1 (5 bases). TRBV23-1 is marked as an open reading frame, function uncertain. The CDR3 sequence is 16 residues long. Trimming cost V 7 bases and J 0 bases, with 13 bases left between them. Here the CDR3 reads CASKTGGSSYNSPLHF. The CDR3 DNA is TGCGCCAGCAAGACCGGGGGGAGCTCCTATAATTCACCCCTCCACTTT.

The chain recombines TRBV1 with TRBJ2-7; TRBD1 is the table's D call and was not checked against the DNA. TRBV1 is described as a pseudogene. This CDR3 spans 16 amino acids. The chain's CDR3 is CTSSHRGETPHYEQYF. The CDR3 DNA follows: TGCACCAGCAGCCACAGGGGGGAGACTCCACACTACGAGCAGTACTTC.

The chain combines TRBV4-1 with TRBJ2-1; 8 bases are shared with TRBD1. The CDR3 is 17 residues long. Germline V gives CDR1 MGHRA, CDR2 YSYEKL. The junction had 8 bases not matched to a gene; V was cut back by 4 bases and J by 0 bases. In DNA form, the CDR3 reads TGCGCCAGCAGCCTACGACAGGGGCCGAGCTCCTACAATGAGCAGTTCTTC. Its translation is CASSLRQGPSSYNEQFF.

V is TRBV7-3 and J is TRBJ2-3; 8 bases fit TRBD2. Per germline, CDR1 SGHTA and CDR2 FQGTGA. The CDR3 sequence is 16 residues long. Trimming took 3 bases from V and 4 from J; bases not matched to a gene: 9. The CDR3 bases are TGTGCCAGCAGCTTGGCCATAGCGGGGTCGGCAGATACGCAGTATTTT. It translates to CASSLAIAGSADTQYF.

The genes are TRBV10-3 and TRBJ2-3; possibly TRBD2 for D (6 bases). CDR3 length: 14 amino acids. Germline-derived CDR1 and CDR2 are ENHRY and SYGVKD. Trimming removed 4 bases at V and 2 bases at J, with 10 bases between. CDR3 residues: CAISGREPTDTQYF. CDR3 DNA sequence: TGTGCCATCAGTGGGCGGGAACCCACAGATACGCAGTATTTT.

CDR3 coding DNA: TGTGCCAGCAGCTTAGAACGGGGAGCGGTCTACGAGCAGTACTTC. Its protein is CASSLERGAVYEQYF. This chain links TRBV11-2 with TRBJ2-7, with D maybe TRBD2 (5 bases). Germline V gene data show CDR1 as SGHAT and CDR2 as FQNNGV. V was pared by 0 bases and J by 3 bases, with 12 bases between. The CDR3 loop spans 15 amino acids. Based on the CDR3 plus reference TRBV11-2 and TRBJ2-7, the full variable domain is EAGVAQSPRYKIIEKRQSVAFWCNPISGHATLYWYQQILGQGPKLLIQFQNNGVVDDSQLPKDRFSAERLKGVDSTLKIQPAKLEDSAVYLCASSLERGAVYEQYFGPGTRLTVT.

CDR3 bases: TGTGCCAGCAGCTTCAGGTCGGGAAGCTCCTACAATGAGCAGTTCTTC. This encodes CASSFRSGSSYNEQFF. The rearrangement links TRBV11-3 to TRBJ2-1, with D possibly matching TRBD2 (5 bases). Trimming took 3 bases from V and 0 from J, leaving 12 bases between them. The CDR3 length is 16 residues. Germline values: CDR1 SGHNT, CDR2 YENEEA.

The chain joins TRBV3-1 (or the pseudogene TRBV3-2) to TRBJ1-3; D gene unclear. Germline lookup yields CDR1 LGHDT and CDR2 YNNKEL (reference sequence). This CDR3 comprises 16 residues. V lost 0 bases, J lost 2 bases, and 11 bases lay in between. The CDR3 DNA sequence: TGTGCCAGCAGCCAAGATCCGACACCTCCTGGAAACACCATATATTTT. Translation gives CASSQDPTPPGNTIYF.

The chain employs TRBV30 and TRBJ2-5, with 8 bases lining up with TRBD1. CDR3 length: 12 residues. CDR1 and CDR2 from the germline V gene are GTSNPN and SVGIG (reference sequence). Losses at the gene ends were 5 bases for V and 4 bases for J; bases not matched to a gene: 3. The CDR3 DNA reads as TGTGCCTGGGATACAGGGGGAGAGACCCAGTACTTC. Residues: CAWDTGGETQYF.

CDR3 sequence reads: CASSRELAASYEQYF. In DNA form, the CDR3 reads TGTGCCAGCTCACGGGAACTAGCGGCCTCCTACGAGCAGTACTTC. The chain has TRBV18 and TRBJ2-7, with 8 bases fitting TRBD2. After removal of 4 bases from V and 0 bases from J, the junction contained 5 bases not matched to a gene. This CDR3 is built from 15 residues. The germline V gene encodes CDR1 KGHSH and CDR2 LQKENI.

This clone occurred a few times. This chain joins TRBV7-9 and TRBJ1-2; 11 bases line up with TRBD1. The CDR3 has 14 amino acids. Germline CDR1 reads SEHNR; CDR2 reads FQNEAQ (reference sequence). The J segment lost 8 bases and the V segment lost 3 bases, leaving 5 bases of the junction unmatched. CDR3 sequence (DNA): TGTGCCAGCAGCTTCCCGGGACAGGGGGAGGGCTACACCTTC. As protein: CASSFPGQGEGYTF.

This clone is a singleton in its sample. The V call is TRBV5-1, the J call TRBJ2-5, with D possibly being TRBD1 (6 bases). In germline, CDR1 is SGHRS, CDR2 YFSETQ. This CDR3 has 14 residues. Trimming stripped 3 bases from V and 2 bases from J, with 11 bases between. CDR3 nucleotides: TGCGCCAGCAGCTCCATGGGGACACAAGAGACCCAGTACTTC. This gives the protein CASSSMGTQETQYF.